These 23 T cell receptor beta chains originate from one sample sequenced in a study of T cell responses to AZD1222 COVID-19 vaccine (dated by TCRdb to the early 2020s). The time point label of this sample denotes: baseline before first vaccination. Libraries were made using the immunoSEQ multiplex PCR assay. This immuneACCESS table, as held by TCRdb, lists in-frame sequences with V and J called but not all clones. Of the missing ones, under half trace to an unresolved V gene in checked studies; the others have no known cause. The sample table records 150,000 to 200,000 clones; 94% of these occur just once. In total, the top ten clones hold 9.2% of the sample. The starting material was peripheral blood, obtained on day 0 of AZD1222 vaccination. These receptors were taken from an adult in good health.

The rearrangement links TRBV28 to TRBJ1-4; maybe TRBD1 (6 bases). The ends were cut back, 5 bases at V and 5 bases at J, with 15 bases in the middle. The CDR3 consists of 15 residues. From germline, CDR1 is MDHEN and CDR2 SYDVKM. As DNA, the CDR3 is TGTGCCAGCAGTCCTCAGGGGTGGGGAAATGAAAAACTGTTTTTT. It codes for CASSPQGWGNEKLFF.

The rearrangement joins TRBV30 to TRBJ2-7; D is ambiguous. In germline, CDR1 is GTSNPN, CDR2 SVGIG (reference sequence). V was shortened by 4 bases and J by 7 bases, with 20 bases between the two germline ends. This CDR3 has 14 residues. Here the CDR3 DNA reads TGTGCCTGGACCCCCCCCGGGCTAGTGGGGGAGCAGTACTTC. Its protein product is CAWTPPGLVGEQYF.

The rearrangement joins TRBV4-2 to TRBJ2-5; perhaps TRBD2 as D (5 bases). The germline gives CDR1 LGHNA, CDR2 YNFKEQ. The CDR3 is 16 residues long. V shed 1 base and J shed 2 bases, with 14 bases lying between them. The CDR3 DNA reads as TGTGCCAGCAGCCAAGCCATAAGCGGCCCTCAAGAGACCCAGTACTTC. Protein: CASSQAISGPQETQYF.

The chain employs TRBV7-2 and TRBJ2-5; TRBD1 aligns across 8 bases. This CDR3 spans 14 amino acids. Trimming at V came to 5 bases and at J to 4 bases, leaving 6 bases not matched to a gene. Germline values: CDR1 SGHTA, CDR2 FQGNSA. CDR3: CASSPTGVGETQYF. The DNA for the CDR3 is TGTGCCAGCAGCCCGACAGGGGTGGGAGAGACCCAGTACTTC.

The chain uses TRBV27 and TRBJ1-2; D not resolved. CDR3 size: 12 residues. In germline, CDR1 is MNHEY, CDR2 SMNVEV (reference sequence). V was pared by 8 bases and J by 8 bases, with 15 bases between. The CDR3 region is CASRGFGEGYTF. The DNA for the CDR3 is TGTGCCAGCCGCGGGTTCGGAGAGGGCTACACCTTC.

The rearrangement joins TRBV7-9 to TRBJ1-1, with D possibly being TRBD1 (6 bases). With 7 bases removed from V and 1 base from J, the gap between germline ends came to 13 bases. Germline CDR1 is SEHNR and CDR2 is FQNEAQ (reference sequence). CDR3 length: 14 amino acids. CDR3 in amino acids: CASNSGHPNTEAFF. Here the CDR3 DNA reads TGTGCCAGCAACTCGGGACATCCGAACACTGAAGCTTTCTTT.

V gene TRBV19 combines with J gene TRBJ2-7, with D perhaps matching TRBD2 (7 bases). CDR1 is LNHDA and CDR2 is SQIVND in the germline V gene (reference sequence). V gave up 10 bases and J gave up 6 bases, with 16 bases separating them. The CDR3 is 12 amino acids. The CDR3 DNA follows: TGTGCCACCCTAGGGGGAGGGCGCGAGCAGTACTTC. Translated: CATLGGGREQYF.

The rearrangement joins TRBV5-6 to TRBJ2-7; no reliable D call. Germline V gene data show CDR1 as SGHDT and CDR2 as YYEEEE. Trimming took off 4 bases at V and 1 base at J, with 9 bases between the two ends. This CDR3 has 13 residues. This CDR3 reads CASSAGSSYEQYF. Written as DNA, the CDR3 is TGTGCCAGCAGCGCCGGGTCTTCCTACGAGCAGTACTTC.

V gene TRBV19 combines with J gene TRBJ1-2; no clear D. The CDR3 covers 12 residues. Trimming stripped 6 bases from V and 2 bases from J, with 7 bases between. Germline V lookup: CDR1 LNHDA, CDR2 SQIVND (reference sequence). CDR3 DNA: TGTGCCAGTAGGCCTGCAAACTATGGCTACACCTTC. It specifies CASRPANYGYTF.

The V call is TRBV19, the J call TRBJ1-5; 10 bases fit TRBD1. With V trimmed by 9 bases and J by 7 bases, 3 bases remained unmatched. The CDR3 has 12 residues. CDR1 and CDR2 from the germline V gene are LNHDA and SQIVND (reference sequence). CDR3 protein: CASRDRGQPQHF. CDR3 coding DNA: TGTGCCAGCCGGGACAGGGGACAGCCCCAGCATTTT.

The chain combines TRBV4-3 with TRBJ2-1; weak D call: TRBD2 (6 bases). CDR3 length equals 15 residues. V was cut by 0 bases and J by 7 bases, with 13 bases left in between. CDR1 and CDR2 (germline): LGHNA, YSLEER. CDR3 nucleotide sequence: TGCGCCAGCAGCCAAGACTTGGGCGGGAAGAATGAGCAGTTCTTC. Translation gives CASSQDLGGKNEQFF.

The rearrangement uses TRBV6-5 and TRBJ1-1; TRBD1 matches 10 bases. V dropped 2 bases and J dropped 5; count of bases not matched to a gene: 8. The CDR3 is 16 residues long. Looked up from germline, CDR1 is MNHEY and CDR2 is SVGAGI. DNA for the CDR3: TGTGCCAGCAGTTACCAGACAGGGGGCTTGAGGACTGAAGCTTTCTTT. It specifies CASSYQTGGLRTEAFF.

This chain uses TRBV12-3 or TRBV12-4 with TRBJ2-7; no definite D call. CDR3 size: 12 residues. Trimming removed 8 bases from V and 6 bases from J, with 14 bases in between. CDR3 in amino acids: CASSLLVREQYF. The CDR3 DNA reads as TGTGCCAGCTCCCTCCTAGTCCGCGAGCAGTACTTC.

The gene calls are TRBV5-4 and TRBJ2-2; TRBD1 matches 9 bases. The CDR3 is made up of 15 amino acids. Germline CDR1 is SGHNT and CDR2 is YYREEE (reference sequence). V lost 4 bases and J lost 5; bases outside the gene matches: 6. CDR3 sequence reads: CASSTGTGSTGELFF. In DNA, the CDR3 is TGTGCCAGCAGCACCGGGACAGGGAGTACCGGGGAGCTGTTTTTT.

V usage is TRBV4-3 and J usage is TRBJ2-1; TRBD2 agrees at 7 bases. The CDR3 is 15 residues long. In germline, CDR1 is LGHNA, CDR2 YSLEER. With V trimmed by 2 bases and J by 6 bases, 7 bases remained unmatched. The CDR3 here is CASSQFMGGVNEQFF. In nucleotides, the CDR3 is TGCGCCAGCAGCCAATTCATGGGAGGGGTCAATGAGCAGTTCTTC.

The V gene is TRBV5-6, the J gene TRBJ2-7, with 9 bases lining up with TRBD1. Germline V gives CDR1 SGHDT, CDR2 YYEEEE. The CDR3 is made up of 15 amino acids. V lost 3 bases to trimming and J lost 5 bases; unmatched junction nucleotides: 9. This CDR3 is CASSSTGTGSDEQYF. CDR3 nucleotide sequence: TGTGCCAGCAGCTCAACCGGGACAGGGTCTGACGAGCAGTACTTC.

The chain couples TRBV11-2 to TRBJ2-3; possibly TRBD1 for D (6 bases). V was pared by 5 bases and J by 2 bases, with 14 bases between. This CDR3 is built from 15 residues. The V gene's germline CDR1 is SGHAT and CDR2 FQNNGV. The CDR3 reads CASSQGQGHTDTQYF. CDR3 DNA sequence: TGTGCCAGCAGCCAAGGGCAGGGACACACAGATACGCAGTATTTT.

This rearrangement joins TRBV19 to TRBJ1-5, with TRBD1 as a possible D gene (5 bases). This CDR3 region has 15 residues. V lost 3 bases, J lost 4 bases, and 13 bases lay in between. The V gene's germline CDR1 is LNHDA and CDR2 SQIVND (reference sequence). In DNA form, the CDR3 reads TGTGCCAGTAGTATCCGGGGGGACGGTAATCAGCCCCAGCATTTT. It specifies CASSIRGDGNQPQHF. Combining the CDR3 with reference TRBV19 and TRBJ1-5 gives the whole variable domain DGGITQSPKYLFRKEGQNVTLSCEQNLNHDAMYWYRQDPGQGLRLIYYSQIVNDFQKGDIAEGYSVSREKKESFPLTVTSAQKNPTAFYLCASSIRGDGNQPQHFGDGTRLSIL.

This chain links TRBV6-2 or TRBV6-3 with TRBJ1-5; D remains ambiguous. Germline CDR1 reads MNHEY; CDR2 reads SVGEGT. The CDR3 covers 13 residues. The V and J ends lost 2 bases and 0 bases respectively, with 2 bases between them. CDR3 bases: TGTGCCAGCAGTTACGGTAGCAATCAGCCCCAGCATTTT. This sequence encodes CASSYGSNQPQHF.

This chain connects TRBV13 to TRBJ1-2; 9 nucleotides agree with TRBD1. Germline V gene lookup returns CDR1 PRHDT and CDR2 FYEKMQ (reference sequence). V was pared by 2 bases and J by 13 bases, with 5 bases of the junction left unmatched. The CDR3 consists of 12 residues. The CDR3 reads CASSLRDREFTF. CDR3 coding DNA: TGTGCCAGCAGCTTAAGGGACAGGGAGTTCACCTTC.

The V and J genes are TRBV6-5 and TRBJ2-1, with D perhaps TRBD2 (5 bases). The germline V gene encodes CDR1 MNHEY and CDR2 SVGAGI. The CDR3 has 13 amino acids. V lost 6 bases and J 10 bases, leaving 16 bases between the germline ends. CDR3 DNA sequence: TGTGCCAGCAGGAGGGCCGGGCGCGGGGAGCAGTTCTTC. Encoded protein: CASRRAGRGEQFF.

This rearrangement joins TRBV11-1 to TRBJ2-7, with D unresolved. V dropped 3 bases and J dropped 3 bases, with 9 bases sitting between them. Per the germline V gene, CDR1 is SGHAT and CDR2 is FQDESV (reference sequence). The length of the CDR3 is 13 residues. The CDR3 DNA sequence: TGTGCCAGCAGCTTCCTAGTCGGCTACGAGCAGTACTTC. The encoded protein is CASSFLVGYEQYF.

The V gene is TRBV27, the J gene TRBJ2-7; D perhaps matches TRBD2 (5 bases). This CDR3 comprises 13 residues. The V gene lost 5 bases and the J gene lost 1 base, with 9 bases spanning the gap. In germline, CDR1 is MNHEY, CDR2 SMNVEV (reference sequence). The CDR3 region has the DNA TGTGCCAGCAGTCCGGGGTCTTCCTACGAGCAGTACTTC. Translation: CASSPGSSYEQYF.